The clone carrying this T cell receptor (beta chain) was counted ten times or more. Its antigen is unidentified. These data belong to a study of regulatory T cells in long-lasting Graves disease. General study findings and limits: Persistent Graves' patients showed a TCR diversity that was lower than that of newly diagnosed ones.

HTBI primers from iRepertoire and Arm-PCR of CDR3 regions yielded the TCR beta libraries. TCRdb processed the multiplex PCR reads anew with MiXCR; each CDR3 protein has one entry. There are about 340,000 distinct CDR3 sequences in the sample; 15% to 20% occur only once, and 25% to 30% lies in the top ten. Described time point: persistent/refractory GD, antithyroid drugs over 5 years with positive TRAb. The TCR library was made from RNA that had been extracted from PBMCs in TRIzol. With 3 bases removed from V and 1 base from J, the gap between germline ends came to 18 bases. The CDR3 spans 17 residues. Germline V gene sequence: CDR1 LNHNV, CDR2 YYDKDF (reference sequence).

This material consisted of peripheral blood mononuclear cells (PBMCs), taken when the disease was refractory, from a patient treated with antithyroid drugs. The chain carries TRBV15 and TRBJ1-2, with a weak D call TRBD1 (6 bases). This receptor was identified in a female donor with Graves disease. DNA for the CDR3: TGTGCCACCAGCAGGGCTATGTCCCAGGGGAATAACTATGGCTACACCTTC. Amino acids: CATSRAMSQGNNYGYTF.